This T cell receptor (beta chain) derives from a study of T-cell reconstitution after alpha-beta-depleted transplantation in children. This clonotype was seen a handful of times. V dropped 4 bases and J dropped 1; count of bases not matched to a gene: 8. The CDR3 is 18 amino acids. Germline V gene lookup returns CDR1 SGHRS and CDR2 YFSETQ. Using unique molecular identifiers, the investigators prepared the TCRbeta library. MiXCR, applied by TCRdb to the PCR reads, yields one record per CDR3 protein. This table holds over 550,000 distinct CDR3 sequences, 10% to 13% found once. The sequence derives from a human donor who donated a stem cell graft to a child with acute myeloid leukemia. The V and J genes are TRBV5-1 and TRBJ2-7, with 16 nucleotides matching TRBD2. This specimen was PBMCs from the stem cell graft donor, taken from the stem cell graft. The CDR3, as DNA: TGCGCCAGCAGCGCGGGACTAGCGGGAGGGCCTGGGTCCTACGAGCAGTACTTC. Translated: CASSAGLAGGPGSYEQYF.